This T cell receptor beta chain comes out of a study of cytomegalovirus exposure and HLA in healthy donors. About the study: In a later analysis, it was reported that the roughly 130 validation repertoires had been produced on the same platform as the roughly 610 repertoires belonging to the first cohort. General study findings and limits: The classifier, whose performance was assessed in both the original and validation cohorts, reportedly diagnosed cytomegalovirus status with high specificity and sensitivity.

TCRdb's table, derived via immunoSEQ multiplex PCR, lists solely in-frame clones and lacks some. The sample comprises 70,000 to 80,000 clones, approximately 95% of which are singletons, and approximately 3.3% rests with the top ten. The germline V gene encodes CDR1 MGHDK and CDR2 SYGVNS. The trim removed 7 bases at V and 2 bases at J, leaving 13 bases unmatched. The CDR3 contains 18 residues. As regards this clone: Its antigen is undetermined.

This chain links TRBV25-1 with TRBJ2-2, with 10 bases aligning to TRBD1. Sequencing used PBMCs. The sequence derives from a woman aged 18-29 years in good health and CMV-seropositive. The CDR3 region is CASMTLGQGPGNTGELFF. As DNA, the CDR3 is TGTGCCAGCATGACGTTGGGACAGGGGCCCGGCAACACCGGGGAGCTGTTTTTT.